One sample yielded the 4 T cell receptor beta chains listed below, sequenced in a study of identical twins. From the 5' RACE reads, TCRdb called clonotypes with MiXCR, one entry per CDR3 protein. The table has a few hundred thousand distinct CDR3 sequences, 10% to 13% seen once; the top ten hold more than 8%. Sequencing was done on a sample of memory T cells sorted from blood. All receptors derive from a man aged 50-60 years in good health.

V usage is TRBV5-1 and J usage is TRBJ1-1, with TRBD1 matching over 8 bases. Germline values: CDR1 SGHRS, CDR2 YFSETQ. The CDR3 contains 13 residues. The V and J ends lost 4 bases and 9 bases, in that order; junction bases with no gene match: 8. The CDR3 region is CASSLAGGEQAFF. CDR3 DNA sequence: TGCGCCAGCAGCCTGGCAGGGGGCGAACAAGCTTTCTTT.

This clonotype was picked up many times. V and J are TRBV28 and TRBJ2-1; TRBD2 matches at 13 bases. The CDR3 runs 17 residues. The J segment lost 1 base and the V segment lost 6 bases, leaving 6 bases of the junction unmatched. CDR1 and CDR2 from the germline V gene are MDHEN and SYDVKM. In nucleotides, the CDR3 is TGTGCCAGCAGACTAGCGGGAGGGCCTGGGTCCTACAATGAGCAGTTCTTC. Encoded protein: CASRLAGGPGSYNEQFF.

This clonotype was counted many times. The CDR3 bases are TGTGCCAGCACTCGGACAGAGAACACTGAAGCTTTCTTT. It codes for CASTRTENTEAFF. This rearrangement joins TRBV6-6 to TRBJ1-1, with a possible D match to TRBD1 (6 bases). The CDR3 spans 13 residues. Germline CDR1 MNHNY, CDR2 SVGAGI (reference sequence). Trimming cost V 7 bases and J 1 base, with 10 bases left between them.

This clonotype was detected many times. This sequence joins TRBV28 and TRBJ2-1, with 9 bases identical to TRBD2. CDR1 MDHEN and CDR2 SYDVKM come from the germline V gene. There are 16 residues in the CDR3. V shed 5 bases, J shed 7 bases, and the junction held 12 bases outside the gene matches. CDR3 residues: CASSLGTSFNSNEQFF. The CDR3 DNA sequence: TGTGCCAGCAGTCTCGGGACTAGCTTCAATTCGAATGAGCAGTTCTTC.